Below are 20 T cell receptor beta chains sequenced from a single sample in a study of T cells in tuberculosis. Time point given: new active TB diagnosis, blood taken before or within 7 days of starting treatment. Clones were read by immunoSEQ multiplex PCR, and TCRdb kept only the in-frame ones, dropping some. The sample holds tens of thousands of clones, approximately 94% seen once. The sample was PBMCs, taken at tuberculosis diagnosis. These TCRs come from an adult with tuberculosis.

This clone was counted only a few times. The chain carries TRBV2 and TRBJ2-1, with 10 bases fitting TRBD2. Germline-derived CDR1 and CDR2 are SNHLY and FYNNEI. The CDR3 consists of 15 residues. Trimming cost V 5 bases and J 9 bases; bases outside gene matches: 10. CDR3 coding DNA: TGTGCCAGCAGTTTAGAGCAGCGGGGGGGCAGTGAGCAGTTCTTC. Translating it yields CASSLEQRGGSEQFF.

CDR3 region: CASGLVLGGMHTGELFF. The CDR3 region has the DNA TGTGCTAGTGGTTTGGTACTGGGAGGGATGCACACCGGGGAGCTGTTTTTT. The chain combines TRBV12-5 with TRBJ2-2; 7 bases agree with TRBD2. The CDR3 length is 17 residues. V was pared by 0 bases and J by 3 bases, with 7 bases of the junction left unmatched. Germline V lookup: CDR1 LGHNT, CDR2 FRNRAP.

J is TRBJ1-2 and V is TRBV2; D not certain. V dropped 3 bases and J dropped 1 base, with 9 bases sitting between them. CDR1 and CDR2 (germline): SNHLY, FYNNEI. This CDR3 comprises 14 residues. CDR3 in DNA: TGTGCCAGCAGTGAGCCTCAGCGTAACTATGGCTACACCTTC. Translation: CASSEPQRNYGYTF.

The rearrangement links TRBV27 to TRBJ2-6, with TRBD1 matching 11 bases. With 7 bases clipped from V and 1 base from J, the junction kept 6 bases outside the gene matches. From germline, CDR1 is MNHEY and CDR2 SMNVEV (reference sequence). CDR3 length: 17 residues. The CDR3, as DNA: TGTGCCAGCACCGGACAGGGGGCTGTATCTGGGGCCAACGTCCTGACTTTC. It encodes CASTGQGAVSGANVLTF.

J is TRBJ1-6 and V is TRBV30; 9 bases match TRBD1. The CDR3 sequence is 16 residues long. Germline V gene lookup returns CDR1 GTSNPN and CDR2 SVGIG (reference sequence). The ends lost 2 bases at V and 6 bases at J; junction bases unmatched: 8. CDR3: CAWSQNRGLANSPLHF. In DNA, the CDR3 is TGTGCCTGGAGTCAGAACAGGGGGCTTGCTAATTCACCCCTCCACTTT. Looking up the rest from reference TRBV30 and TRBJ1-6 gives the full variable domain: SQTIHQWPATLVQPVGSPLSLECTVEGTSNPNLYWYRQAAGRGLQLLFYSVGIGQISSEVPQNLSASRPQDRQFILSSKKLLLSDSGFYLCAWSQNRGLANSPLHFGNGTRLTVT.

The J gene is TRBJ1-2, the V gene TRBV19; TRBD1 matches 8 bases. Unmatched junction bases numbered 8, after V lost 5 bases and J lost 6 bases. Per the germline V gene, CDR1 is LNHDA and CDR2 is SQIVND (reference sequence). The CDR3 loop spans 14 amino acids. The CDR3 region has the DNA TGTGCCAGTAGTTCAGGGGGCAGTCAGAATGGCTACACCTTC. Amino acids: CASSSGGSQNGYTF. The full variable domain, its missing parts supplied by reference TRBV19 and TRBJ1-2, is DGGITQSPKYLFRKEGQNVTLSCEQNLNHDAMYWYRQDPGQGLRLIYYSQIVNDFQKGDIAEGYSVSREKKESFPLTVTSAQKNPTAFYLCASSSGGSQNGYTFGSGTRLTVV.

This clone has a handful of counts. The rearrangement uses TRBV9 and TRBJ1-2; tentative D call: TRBD1 (6 bases). Germline values: CDR1 SGDLS, CDR2 YYNGEE. The CDR3 has 14 amino acids. With 0 bases removed from V and 4 bases from J, the gap between germline ends came to 10 bases. The CDR3 loop is CASSVGTVSYGYTF. In DNA form, the CDR3 reads TGTGCCAGCAGCGTAGGGACAGTAAGCTATGGCTACACCTTC.

This clone was seen just once. In the same sample, other DNA sequences code for this CDR3. The chain joins TRBV7-2 to TRBJ2-7, with D possibly matching TRBD1 (6 bases). The CDR3 covers 12 residues. With 4 bases removed from V and 4 bases from J, the gap between germline ends came to 8 bases. Germline-derived CDR1 and CDR2 are SGHTA and FQGNSA. The CDR3 region has the DNA TGTGCCAGCAGCTCGCAGGGGTACGAGCAGTACTTC. Its protein is CASSSQGYEQYF.

This chain joins TRBV5-8 and TRBJ1-5, with a possible D match to TRBD1 (6 bases). CDR3 length: 16 amino acids. The germline V gene has CDR1 SGHTS and CDR2 YDEGEE. V gave up 6 bases and J gave up 3 bases, with 19 bases separating them. CDR3 in DNA: TGTGCCAGCACCATCGGACAGCTACTTAACAATCAGCCCCAGCATTTT. It translates to CASTIGQLLNNQPQHF.

This chain links TRBV7-2 with TRBJ2-2, with 10 bases fitting TRBD1. The V segment lost 5 bases and the J segment 6 bases; nucleotides outside the gene matches: 9. This CDR3 region has 16 residues. In germline, CDR1 is SGHTA, CDR2 FQGNSA. For the CDR3, the DNA is TGTGCCAGCAGCGCGGGACAGGGGCGTTCGTCCGGGGAGCTGTTTTTT. Its translation is CASSAGQGRSSGELFF. The variable domain in full, with the rest retrieved from reference TRBV7-2 and TRBJ2-2, is GAGVSQSPSNKVTEKGKDVELRCDPISGHTALYWYRQSLGQGLEFLIYFQGNSAPDKSGLPSDRFSAERTGGSVSTLTIQRTQQEDSAVYLCASSAGQGRSSGELFFGEGSRLTVL.

The chain recombines TRBV7-2 with TRBJ1-6; a possible D gene is TRBD1 (6 bases). CDR1 and CDR2 (germline): SGHTA, FQGNSA. The V end lost 1 base, the J end lost 7 bases, and 8 bases lay between the germline ends. CDR3 length: 14 residues. CDR3 bases: TGTGCCAGCAGCTTAGGGGGGCAAAATTCACCCCTCCACTTT. As protein: CASSLGGQNSPLHF.

This chain uses TRBV25-1 with TRBJ2-1; 8 bases fit TRBD2. The V gene end was trimmed by 2 bases and the J gene end by 9 bases; junction bases not matched to a gene: 15. Germline V gives CDR1 MGHDK, CDR2 SYGVNS. The CDR3 spans 17 residues. Written as DNA, the CDR3 is TGTGCCAGCAGTGAACCGAATTCGGGGGGGGCTGGCGGTGAGCAGTTCTTC. Amino acid sequence: CASSEPNSGGAGGEQFF.

The chain joins TRBV19 to TRBJ2-7, with 10 bases fitting TRBD1. Germline V gene data show CDR1 as LNHDA and CDR2 as SQIVND (reference sequence). V trimming: 11 bases; J trimming: 4 bases; junction bases outside the gene matches: 5. The CDR3 length is 12 residues. DNA of the CDR3: TGTGCCTCCTCGGACAGGGGGTACGAGCAGTACTTC. Protein: CASSDRGYEQYF. Variable domain in full (rest from reference TRBV19 and TRBJ2-7): DGGITQSPKYLFRKEGQNVTLSCEQNLNHDAMYWYRQDPGQGLRLIYYSQIVNDFQKGDIAEGYSVSREKKESFPLTVTSAQKNPTAFYLCASSDRGYEQYFGPGTRLTVT.

The J gene is TRBJ1-3, the V gene TRBV12-5; 7 bases match TRBD1. The germline gives CDR1 LGHNT, CDR2 FRNRAP. V dropped 6 bases and J dropped 2; count of bases not matched to a gene: 4. The CDR3 is 14 amino acids. In DNA, the CDR3 is TGTGCTAGTGGGCCTACAGGGGCTGGAAACACCATATATTTT. It yields the protein CASGPTGAGNTIYF. The full variable domain, rest sourced from reference TRBV12-5 and TRBJ1-3, is DARVTQTPRHKVTEMGQEVTMRCQPILGHNTVFWYRQTMMQGLELLAYFRNRAPLDDSGMPKDRFSAEMPDATLATLKIQPSEPRDSAVYFCASGPTGAGNTIYFGEGSWLTVV.

The chain is built from TRBV2 and TRBJ2-3; 9 nucleotides align to TRBD1. The length of the CDR3 is 17 residues. The ends lost 1 base at V and 1 base at J; junction bases unmatched: 6. Germline CDR1 is SNHLY and CDR2 is FYNNEI. The CDR3 nucleotides read TGTGCCAGCAGTGAAGATGGACAGGGGATAGGCACAGATACGCAGTATTTT. It codes for CASSEDGQGIGTDTQYF.

V and J are TRBV13 and TRBJ1-3, with 11 bases fitting TRBD1. CDR3 length: 16 amino acids. J lost 4 bases, V lost 4 bases, and 6 bases had no gene match. Germline V gives CDR1 PRHDT, CDR2 FYEKMQ (reference sequence). The CDR3 is CASSSRGQGVGNTIYF. The CDR3 DNA is TGTGCCAGCAGCTCAAGGGGACAGGGGGTAGGAAACACCATATATTTT.

The CDR3 here is CASSSARGYEQYF. The CDR3 nucleotides are TGTGCCAGCAGCTCTGCCAGGGGCTACGAGCAGTACTTC. The V call is TRBV7-6, the J call TRBJ2-7; D is possibly TRBD1 (6 bases). V was trimmed by 4 bases and J by 3 bases, leaving 10 bases between them. CDR3 size: 13 residues. Per the germline V gene, CDR1 is SGHVS and CDR2 is FNYEAQ.

V gene TRBV5-6 combines with J gene TRBJ1-2; TRBD1 is a possible D gene (6 bases). The V end lost 5 bases, the J end lost 8 bases, and 19 bases lay between the germline ends. Germline V gene lookup returns CDR1 SGHDT and CDR2 YYEEEE. The CDR3 extends over 14 amino acids. This CDR3 is CASSSWRGAMGYTF. The CDR3 DNA is TGTGCCAGCAGTTCCTGGCGGGGGGCGATGGGCTACACCTTC.

This clone was seen a handful of times. V and J are TRBV6-1 and TRBJ1-5, with 8 bases that match TRBD1. Trimming at V came to 2 bases and at J to 9 bases, leaving 9 bases not matched to a gene. Germline V gene sequence: CDR1 MNHNS, CDR2 SASEGT. The CDR3 has 15 residues. The CDR3 DNA follows: TGTGCCAGCAGTGAACCGGGACAGGCCTCTTCGCCCCAGCATTTT. As protein: CASSEPGQASSPQHF.

The V gene is TRBV5-1, the J gene TRBJ2-7; a weak D match, TRBD1 (6 bases). V dropped 2 bases and J dropped 3 bases, with 15 bases sitting between them. CDR1 and CDR2 (germline): SGHRS, YFSETQ. CDR3 length: 15 residues. The CDR3 region is CASSFSGGTLYEQYF. CDR3 nucleotide sequence: TGCGCCAGCAGCTTTTCTGGGGGCACCCTCTACGAGCAGTACTTC. The full variable domain, with the rest looked up from reference TRBV5-1 and TRBJ2-7, is KAGVTQTPRYLIKTRGQQVTLSCSPISGHRSVSWYQQTPGQGLQFLFEYFSETQRNKGNFPGRFSGRQFSNSRSEMNVSTLELGDSALYLCASSFSGGTLYEQYFGPGTRLTVT.